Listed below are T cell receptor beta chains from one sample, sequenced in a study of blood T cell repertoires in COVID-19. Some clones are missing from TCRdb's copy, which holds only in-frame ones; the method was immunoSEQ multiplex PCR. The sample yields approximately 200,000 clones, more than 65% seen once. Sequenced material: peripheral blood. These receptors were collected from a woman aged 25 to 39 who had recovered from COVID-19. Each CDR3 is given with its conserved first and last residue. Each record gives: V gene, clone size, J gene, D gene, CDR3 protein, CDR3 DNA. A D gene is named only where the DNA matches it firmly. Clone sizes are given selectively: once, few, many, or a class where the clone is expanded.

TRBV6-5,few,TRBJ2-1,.,CASTRSSYNEQFF,TGTGCCAGCACGAGGAGCTCCTACAATGAGCAGTTCTTC
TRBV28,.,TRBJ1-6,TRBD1,CASSIGTEWNSPLHF,TGTGCCAGCAGTATAGGGACAGAGTGGAATTCACCCCTCCACTTT
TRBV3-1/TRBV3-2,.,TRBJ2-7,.,CASSQFRAGTYEQYF,TGTGCCAGCAGCCAATTCCGTGCAGGGACCTACGAGCAGTACTTC
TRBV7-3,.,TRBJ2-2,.,CATLSNTGELFF,TGTGCCACACTTTCCAACACCGGGGAGCTGTTTTTT
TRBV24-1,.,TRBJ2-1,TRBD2,CATSDPGGEQFF,TGTGCCACCAGTGACCCGGGAGGGGAGCAGTTCTTC
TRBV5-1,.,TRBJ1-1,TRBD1,CATKRTQTGDTEAFF,TGCGCCACCAAACGGACCCAAACAGGGGACACTGAAGCTTTCTTT
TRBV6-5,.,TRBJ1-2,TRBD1,CASSLTTGGSGYTF,TGTGCCAGCAGTTTGACGACAGGGGGGAGTGGCTACACCTTC
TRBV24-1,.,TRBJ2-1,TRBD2,CATSDFWEREGRNEQFF,TGTGCCACCAGTGATTTCTGGGAGCGGGAGGGCCGCAATGAGCAGTTCTTC
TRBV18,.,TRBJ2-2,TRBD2,CASSPTSGMNTGELFF,TGTGCCAGCTCACCAACCAGCGGGATGAACACCGGGGAGCTGTTTTTT
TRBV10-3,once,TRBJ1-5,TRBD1,CAISEREPGQGYQPQHF,TGTGCCATCAGTGAGAGAGAGCCGGGACAGGGATATCAGCCCCAGCATTTT
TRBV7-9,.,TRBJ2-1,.,CASSLMSVEYNEQFF,TGTGCCAGCAGCTTAATGAGCGTAGAATACAATGAGCAGTTCTTC
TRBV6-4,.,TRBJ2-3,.,CASSGGPDTDTQYF,TGTGCCAGCAGTGGGGGGCCCGACACAGATACGCAGTATTTT
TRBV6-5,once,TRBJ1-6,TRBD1,CASTRTGGGSPLHF,TGTGCCAGCACCAGGACAGGGGGCGGGTCACCCCTCCACTTT
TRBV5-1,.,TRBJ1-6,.,CASSNENSPLHF,TGCGCCAGCAGTAATGAGAATTCACCCCTCCACTTT
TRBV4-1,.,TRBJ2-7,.,CASSQVYAGGSHYEQYF,TGCGCCAGCAGCCAAGTTTACGCCGGGGGAAGTCACTACGAGCAGTACTTC
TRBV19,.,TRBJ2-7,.,CASKSSARPTYEQYF,TGTGCCAGTAAGTCATCGGCCAGGCCTACCTACGAGCAGTACTTC
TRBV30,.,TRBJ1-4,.,CAWSSSSRAANEKLFF,TGTGCCTGGAGTTCATCCTCCAGGGCAGCTAATGAAAAACTGTTTTTT
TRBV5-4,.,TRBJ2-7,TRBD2,CASSLGGASGSGEQYF,TGTGCCAGCAGCCTGGGCGGTGCTAGCGGGAGTGGAGAGCAGTACTTC
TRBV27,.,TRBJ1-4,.,CASSVGGGSEKLFF,TGTGCCAGCAGTGTCGGGGGCGGGAGTGAAAAACTGTTTTTT
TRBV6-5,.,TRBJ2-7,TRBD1,CASSSSGTGTYEQYF,TGTGCCAGCAGTTCGTCCGGGACAGGTACCTACGAGCAGTACTTC
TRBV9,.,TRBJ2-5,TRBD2,CASTVGGTLGETQYF,TGTGCCAGCACCGTCGGGGGGACTTTGGGGGAGACCCAGTACTTC
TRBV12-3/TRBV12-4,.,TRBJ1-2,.,CASSPGGFYGYTF,TGTGCCAGCAGTCCCGGGGGGTTCTATGGCTACACCTTC
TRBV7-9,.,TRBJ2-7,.,CASRLDTYEQYF,TGTGCCAGCAGGTTGGATACCTACGAGCAGTACTTC
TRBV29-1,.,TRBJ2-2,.,CSVVRALDTGELFF,TGCAGCGTTGTGAGGGCCTTGGACACCGGGGAGCTGTTTTTT
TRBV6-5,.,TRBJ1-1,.,CASRPGQSRTEAFF,TGTGCCAGCAGGCCCGGACAGTCACGCACTGAAGCTTTCTTT
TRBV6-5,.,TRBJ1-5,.,CASSYFPGGNQPQHF,TGTGCCAGCAGTTACTTCCCAGGGGGCAATCAGCCCCAGCATTTT
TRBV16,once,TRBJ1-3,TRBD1,CASSQRQGRSGNTIYF,TGTGCCAGCAGCCAAAGACAGGGAAGATCTGGAAACACCATATATTTT
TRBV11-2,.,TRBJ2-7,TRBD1,CASSYRRQGSYEQYF,TGTGCCAGCAGCTACCGACGACAGGGATCGTACGAGCAGTACTTC